These T cell receptor beta chains were read from a single sample in a study of CD8 T cells in ankylosing spondylitis. TCRdb ran MiXCR on the 5' RACE reads and lists one entry per CDR3 protein. The sample contains 35,000 to 50,000 distinct CDR3 sequences, approximately 3.6% of which appear only once. The sequenced sample was blood, either unsorted or a sorted T cell fraction (not recorded which). The origin of the receptors is a female donor with ankylosing spondylitis or in good health (not recorded which). The CDR3 runs from the conserved cysteine through the conserved F or W. Fields, in order: CDR3 DNA, CDR3 protein, V gene, J gene, D gene, clone size. D genes are given only for firm matches. Rows give clone size only sometimes, using once, few, many, or a class for an expanded clone.

DNA: TGTGCCAGCAGCGTGGATTGGTTTCCGGAAAAACTGTTTTTT; CDR3: CASSVDWFPEKLFF; V: TRBV9; J: TRBJ1-4; D: -; size: many
DNA: TGTGCCAGCCAAGGGGTGGGTGCTGGAAACACCATATATTTT; CDR3: CASQGVGAGNTIYF; V: TRBV9; J: TRBJ1-3; D: -; size: many
DNA: TGTGCCAGCAGCGCCCTGGGACAGGGGAATTCACCCCTCCACTTT; CDR3: CASSALGQGNSPLHF; V: TRBV9; J: TRBJ1-6; D: TRBD1; size: many
DNA: TGTGCCAGCAGCGGGGGCCGACGCTCTGGAAACACCATATATTTT; CDR3: CASSGGRRSGNTIYF; V: TRBV9; J: TRBJ1-3; D: -; size: many
DNA: TGTGCCAGCAAATCTTCGGGGGGGAGAGATACGCAGTATTTT; CDR3: CASKSSGGRDTQYF; V: TRBV9; J: TRBJ2-3; D: TRBD2; size: many
DNA: TGTGCCAGCAGCGGACGGGCGGACTCCGACTCCTACGAGCAGTACTTC; CDR3: CASSGRADSDSYEQYF; V: TRBV9; J: TRBJ2-7; D: -; size: many
DNA: TGTGCCAGCAGCGTAGGTGGAAGCAGCCTCTACGAGCAGTACTTC; CDR3: CASSVGGSSLYEQYF; V: TRBV9; J: TRBJ2-7; D: -; size: few
DNA: TGTGCCAGCAGCGTAGTCGGGTGGGCCACAGATACGCAGTATTTT; CDR3: CASSVVGWATDTQYF; V: TRBV9; J: TRBJ2-3; D: -; size: many
DNA: TGTGCCAGCAGCCCTAGAGGGCGGGGGGTGTGGAATGAGCAGTTCTTC; CDR3: CASSPRGRGVWNEQFF; V: TRBV9; J: TRBJ2-1; D: TRBD2; size: many
DNA: TGTGCCAGTAAAGAGAACATGGGAAATACCATATATTTT; CDR3: CASKENMGNTIYF; V: TRBV9; J: TRBJ1-3; D: -; size: many
DNA: TGTGCCAGCAGCCATCTCCCCAGGGGGCTGGACACTGAAGCTTTCTTT; CDR3: CASSHLPRGLDTEAFF; V: TRBV9; J: TRBJ1-1; D: TRBD1; size: many
DNA: TGTGCCAGCAGCCGACTGACCGGCTATGAGCAGTTCTTC; CDR3: CASSRLTGYEQFF; V: TRBV9; J: TRBJ2-1; D: -; size: many
DNA: TGTGCCAGCAGCCCCCCTAGGATGGGTGCTAATGAAAAACTGTTTTTT; CDR3: CASSPPRMGANEKLFF; V: TRBV9; J: TRBJ1-4; D: -; size: many
DNA: TGTGCCAGCAGCCCAATAGGCGGACGTAACTATGGCTACACCTTC; CDR3: CASSPIGGRNYGYTF; V: TRBV9; J: TRBJ1-2; D: -; size: -
DNA: TGTGCCAGCAATACAGGTTACAATGAGCAGTTCTTC; CDR3: CASNTGYNEQFF; V: TRBV9; J: TRBJ2-1; D: -; size: many
DNA: TGTGCCAGAGGGGGCACTGACTACGAGCAGTACTTC; CDR3: CARGGTDYEQYF; V: TRBV9; J: TRBJ2-7; D: TRBD1; size: many
DNA: TGTGCCAGCAGCGTAACAGGGGGTGCATCCTCCTACGAGCAGTACTTC; CDR3: CASSVTGGASSYEQYF; V: TRBV9; J: TRBJ2-7; D: TRBD1; size: many
DNA: TGTGCCAGCAGTCGGACAGGGGGCGAAAAACTGTTTTTT; CDR3: CASSRTGGEKLFF; V: TRBV9; J: TRBJ1-4; D: TRBD1; size: many
DNA: TGTGCCAGCAGCGTAGCGCCGGAGGCCGCCAATGAGCAGTTCTTC; CDR3: CASSVAPEAANEQFF; V: TRBV9; J: TRBJ2-1; D: -; size: many
DNA: TGTGCCAGCAGCGGGGAAGCGAGCAACGTCCTGACTTTC; CDR3: CASSGEASNVLTF; V: TRBV9; J: TRBJ2-6; D: -; size: many
DNA: TGTGCCAGCAGCCCTCCATCGGGGGGGCACGAGCAGTACTTC; CDR3: CASSPPSGGHEQYF; V: TRBV9; J: TRBJ2-7; D: TRBD2; size: many
DNA: TGTGCCAGCAGCGGGAAAAACACAGGGAAAAAAAACATTCAGTACTTC; CDR3: CASSGKNTGKKNIQYF; V: TRBV9; J: TRBJ2-4; D: -; size: many
DNA: TGTGCCAGCAGCGACCTAGCGGGGGCAAACACCGGGGAGCTGTTTTTT; CDR3: CASSDLAGANTGELFF; V: TRBV9; J: TRBJ2-2; D: TRBD2; size: many
DNA: TGTGCCAGCAGCGGGATCGGACAGGGTGCCTACGAGCAGTACTTC; CDR3: CASSGIGQGAYEQYF; V: TRBV9; J: TRBJ2-7; D: TRBD1; size: medium-sized
DNA: TGTGCTGGGTGGGGACCTCGGGGCACTGAAGCTTTCTTT; CDR3: CAGWGPRGTEAFF; V: TRBV7-7; J: TRBJ1-1; D: -; size: -
DNA: TGTGCCAGCAGCGGGGGGGGCGGGGCCCTCACAGATACGCAGTATTTT; CDR3: CASSGGGGALTDTQYF; V: TRBV9; J: TRBJ2-3; D: -; size: many
DNA: TGTGCCAGCAGCGGGCGACTAGCCTCCTACAATGAGCAGTTCTTC; CDR3: CASSGRLASYNEQFF; V: TRBV9; J: TRBJ2-1; D: TRBD2; size: many
DNA: TGTGCCAGCAGCGTAGGACGGGGGCAAGAGACCCAGTACTTC; CDR3: CASSVGRGQETQYF; V: TRBV9; J: TRBJ2-5; D: -; size: many
DNA: TGTGCCAGCAGCCCCAACCCCGGAGAGACCCAGTACTTC; CDR3: CASSPNPGETQYF; V: TRBV9; J: TRBJ2-5; D: -; size: many
DNA: TGTGCCAGCACCACTCCAGCTAGGGCCCGGGAGACCCAGTACTTC; CDR3: CASTTPARARETQYF; V: TRBV12-3/TRBV12-4; J: TRBJ2-5; D: -; size: many
DNA: TGTGCCAGCAGCGTAGTCGGGACAGGGTACAATGAGCAGTTCTTC; CDR3: CASSVVGTGYNEQFF; V: TRBV9; J: TRBJ2-1; D: TRBD1; size: many
DNA: TGTGCCAGCAGCCCTGTGCTCGGCCCTTTGATTGAGCAGTTCTTC; CDR3: CASSPVLGPLIEQFF; V: TRBV9; J: TRBJ2-1; D: -; size: many
DNA: TGTGCCAGCAGCGTAGACGCGGGACAGGGGAGCTACGAGCAGTACTTC; CDR3: CASSVDAGQGSYEQYF; V: TRBV9; J: TRBJ2-7; D: TRBD1; size: many
DNA: TGTGCCAGCAGCGGGCGGAGACAGGGCCTCGGGGAGCTGTTTTTT; CDR3: CASSGRRQGLGELFF; V: TRBV9; J: TRBJ2-2; D: TRBD1; size: many
DNA: TGTGCCAGCAGCTACGACTCAAGGGCTGAAGCTTTCTTT; CDR3: CASSYDSRAEAFF; V: TRBV9; J: TRBJ1-1; D: -; size: many
DNA: TGTGCCAGCAGCCCTCGGGGGACTACCCACACCGGGGAGCTGTTTTTT; CDR3: CASSPRGTTHTGELFF; V: TRBV9; J: TRBJ2-2; D: TRBD2; size: many
DNA: TGTGCCAGCAGCGTAACTTCCGGGACAGGGGGTACTGAAGCTTTCTTT; CDR3: CASSVTSGTGGTEAFF; V: TRBV9; J: TRBJ1-1; D: TRBD1; size: many
DNA: TGTGCCAGCAGCGTAGCCCTAGGGGACACAGATACGCAGTATTTT; CDR3: CASSVALGDTDTQYF; V: TRBV9; J: TRBJ2-3; D: -; size: many
DNA: TGTGCCAGCAGCGTAGTATCAAGCGGGGCTATTGACAATGAGCAGTTCTTC; CDR3: CASSVVSSGAIDNEQFF; V: TRBV9; J: TRBJ2-1; D: TRBD2; size: many
DNA: TGTGCCAGCAGCGTAGCCCAGGTAGACAATGAGCAGTTCTTC; CDR3: CASSVAQVDNEQFF; V: TRBV9; J: TRBJ2-1; D: -; size: many
DNA: TGTGCCAGCAGCGTAGAAGGCAGGGGGAACACTGAAGCTTTCTTT; CDR3: CASSVEGRGNTEAFF; V: TRBV9; J: TRBJ1-1; D: -; size: many
DNA: TGTGCCAGCAGCCCTCGAGAGGTAAACTACGAGCAGTACTTC; CDR3: CASSPREVNYEQYF; V: TRBV9; J: TRBJ2-7; D: -; size: many
DNA: TGTGCCAGCAGCGTAGGGGGGACTAGCGGGATCAATGAGCAGTTCTTC; CDR3: CASSVGGTSGINEQFF; V: TRBV9; J: TRBJ2-1; D: TRBD2; size: many
DNA: TGTGCCAGCAGCGTAGCTCCAAGCTCCCGACAGGGCACAGATACGCAGTATTTT; CDR3: CASSVAPSSRQGTDTQYF; V: TRBV9; J: TRBJ2-3; D: -; size: many
DNA: TGTGCCAGCAGCCTGACGACAGCGCAAACCGGGGAGCTGTTTTTT; CDR3: CASSLTTAQTGELFF; V: TRBV9; J: TRBJ2-2; D: -; size: many
DNA: TGTGCCAGCAGCGAGACATCTAGCAATCAGCCCCAGCATTTT; CDR3: CASSETSSNQPQHF; V: TRBV9; J: TRBJ1-5; D: -; size: many
DNA: TGTGCCAGCTCCCTAGCGGGGGGGGTCCGGGAGCAGTTCTTC; CDR3: CASSLAGGVREQFF; V: TRBV9; J: TRBJ2-1; D: TRBD2; size: many
DNA: TGTGCCAGCAGCGTACTCCCCAGCGGGCCCGGGGAGCTGTTTTTT; CDR3: CASSVLPSGPGELFF; V: TRBV9; J: TRBJ2-2; D: -; size: many
DNA: TGTGCCAGCAGCGTAGCAGGGGACAGAACCTACGAGCAGTACTTC; CDR3: CASSVAGDRTYEQYF; V: TRBV9; J: TRBJ2-7; D: TRBD1; size: many
DNA: TGTGCCAGCAGCGTAAAGAGTAGCACAGATACGCAGTATTTT; CDR3: CASSVKSSTDTQYF; V: TRBV9; J: TRBJ2-3; D: -; size: many
DNA: TGTGCCAGCAGCGAATCACTAGCGGGGGCGAGAGAGACCCAGTACTTC; CDR3: CASSESLAGARETQYF; V: TRBV9; J: TRBJ2-5; D: TRBD2; size: many
DNA: TGTGCCAGCAGCGAGGGGACAGTGAACACTGAAGCTTTCTTT; CDR3: CASSEGTVNTEAFF; V: TRBV9; J: TRBJ1-1; D: TRBD1; size: many
DNA: TGTGCCAGCAGCGTAACTCCCCGGGAGGACACCGGGGAGCTGTTTTTT; CDR3: CASSVTPREDTGELFF; V: TRBV9; J: TRBJ2-2; D: TRBD2; size: many
DNA: TGTGCCAGCAGCATCCCCGCTGGGGGGGCCATCCATGAGCAGTTCTTC; CDR3: CASSIPAGGAIHEQFF; V: TRBV9; J: TRBJ2-1; D: -; size: many
DNA: TGTGCCAGCAGCCTTACCCGGGGATACCAAGAGACCCAGTACTTC; CDR3: CASSLTRGYQETQYF; V: TRBV9; J: TRBJ2-5; D: -; size: many
DNA: TGTGCCAGCAGCTCTCGAAGTGTGGGGGCAGATACGCAGTATTTT; CDR3: CASSSRSVGADTQYF; V: TRBV9; J: TRBJ2-3; D: -; size: medium-sized
DNA: TGTGCCAGCAGCGCAGGGACGACAGGGTACGGCTACACCTTC; CDR3: CASSAGTTGYGYTF; V: TRBV9; J: TRBJ1-2; D: TRBD1; size: many
DNA: TGTGCCAGCAGCGGGGGGGCAACCGGGGAGCTGTTTTTT; CDR3: CASSGGATGELFF; V: TRBV9; J: TRBJ2-2; D: -; size: many